This paragraph covers one TCR beta chain sequence. Antigen unknown. Germline-derived CDR1 and CDR2 are SGHAT and FQNNGV. This CDR3 region has 14 residues. Trimming removed 2 bases from V and 3 bases from J; junction bases left unmatched: 2. No culture or expansion preceded analysis of these blood cells. This sample is drawn from a study of neoadjuvant anti-PD-1 for oral cavity cancer. In the study overall: Patients without progression received a fourth nivolumab dose around day 43, then surgical resection on days 50-56.

This table comes from immunoSEQ multiplex PCR, and its TCRdb copy is limited to in-frame clones, with some not included. The sample includes over 15,000 clones, 55% to 70% of them seen just once. General study points: Post-nivolumab, blood T cell clonality was significantly elevated in non-responders.

The origin of this receptor is a person between 35 and 79 years old with oral cavity squamous cell carcinoma. The source material was PBMCs, sampled before nivolumab (anti-PD-1) treatment. The chain couples TRBV11-2 to TRBJ1-1, with 8 bases aligning to TRBD1. In DNA form, the CDR3 reads TGTGCCAGCAGCTTAACGACAGGGGACACTGAAGCTTTCTTT. Translation gives CASSLTTGDTEAFF.